Listed below are T cell receptor beta chains from one sample, sequenced in a study of blood T cell repertoires in COVID-19. Sequencing was performed with immunoSEQ multiplex PCR; in TCRdb, only in-frame clones are kept and a portion is missing. This sample yields a few hundred thousand clones, of which 84% are seen a single time; 3.4% belongs to the top ten. The sample consisted of PBMCs or T cells enriched from blood (not recorded which). The receptors here all came from a man over 45 who had recovered from COVID-19. The conserved cysteine and the conserved F or W are not part of the CDR3 here. The order of the fields is V gene, J gene, CDR3 protein.

V: TRBV6-2/TRBV6-3
J: TRBJ2-1
CDR3: ASSYGANEQF

V: TRBV29-1
J: TRBJ2-1
CDR3: SVVTSGYNEQF

V: TRBV5-4
J: TRBJ2-5
CDR3: ASSLSNRETQY

V: TRBV28
J: TRBJ2-3
CDR3: ASSPKLAFRTDTQY

V: TRBV6-5
J: TRBJ2-7
CDR3: ASRTTGFDEQY

V: TRBV5-1
J: TRBJ1-4
CDR3: ASSLVMGQGEKLF

V: TRBV10-3
J: TRBJ1-6
CDR3: AITQESYNSPLH

V: TRBV18
J: TRBJ1-3
CDR3: ASSPGQSGNTIY

V: TRBV28
J: TRBJ2-7
CDR3: ASSLVSGGLADYEQY

V: TRBV5-1
J: TRBJ1-1
CDR3: ASSRLTGGVGTEAF

V: TRBV19
J: TRBJ2-1
CDR3: ASSMGGSGEQF

V: TRBV6-2/TRBV6-3
J: TRBJ2-2
CDR3: ASSYSTPAVNTGELF

V: TRBV2
J: TRBJ2-3
CDR3: ASSGLAGGRGTDTQY

V: TRBV5-1
J: TRBJ2-3
CDR3: ASSSLVTSGRRTDTQY

V: TRBV18
J: TRBJ2-1
CDR3: ASSPAGGSYNEQF

V: TRBV5-8
J: TRBJ1-2
CDR3: ASSLSGHYGYT

V: TRBV29-1
J: TRBJ2-3
CDR3: SVAAGADTQY

V: TRBV28
J: TRBJ1-3
CDR3: ASSRTQGGGNTIY

V: TRBV10-2
J: TRBJ2-1
CDR3: ASSESRGTSLYNEQF

V: TRBV30
J: TRBJ2-7
CDR3: AWSRGGTSYEQY

V: TRBV15
J: TRBJ2-3
CDR3: ATSRGRLAGGTDTQY

V: TRBV7-9
J: TRBJ2-3
CDR3: ASSRRTGSTDTQY

V: TRBV7-2
J: TRBJ1-4
CDR3: ASSVLTGTVGKLF

V: TRBV10-3
J: TRBJ1-1
CDR3: AISESRDSEAF

V: TRBV27
J: TRBJ2-7
CDR3: ASSFPGQSTEQY

V: TRBV5-4
J: TRBJ2-6
CDR3: ASRTGTALSGANVLT

V: TRBV10-1
J: TRBJ2-2
CDR3: ASSESRLDLYTGELF

V: TRBV5-1
J: TRBJ2-6
CDR3: ARSGRGESSGANVLT

V: TRBV27
J: TRBJ2-7
CDR3: ASKYRGYQGYEQY

V: TRBV7-9
J: TRBJ1-3
CDR3: ASSLSSSEMD

V: TRBV4-2
J: TRBJ1-1
CDR3: ASSQDTDTMNTEAF

V: TRBV11-3
J: TRBJ2-7
CDR3: ASSSDRAPVYEQY

V: TRBV2
J: TRBJ1-5
CDR3: ASSGVDQPQH

V: TRBV24-1
J: TRBJ2-3
CDR3: ATSGRDRGLTDTQY

V: TRBV7-3
J: TRBJ1-6
CDR3: ASSLGQVNSPLH

V: TRBV7-9
J: TRBJ2-7
CDR3: ASSLGGGAYEQY